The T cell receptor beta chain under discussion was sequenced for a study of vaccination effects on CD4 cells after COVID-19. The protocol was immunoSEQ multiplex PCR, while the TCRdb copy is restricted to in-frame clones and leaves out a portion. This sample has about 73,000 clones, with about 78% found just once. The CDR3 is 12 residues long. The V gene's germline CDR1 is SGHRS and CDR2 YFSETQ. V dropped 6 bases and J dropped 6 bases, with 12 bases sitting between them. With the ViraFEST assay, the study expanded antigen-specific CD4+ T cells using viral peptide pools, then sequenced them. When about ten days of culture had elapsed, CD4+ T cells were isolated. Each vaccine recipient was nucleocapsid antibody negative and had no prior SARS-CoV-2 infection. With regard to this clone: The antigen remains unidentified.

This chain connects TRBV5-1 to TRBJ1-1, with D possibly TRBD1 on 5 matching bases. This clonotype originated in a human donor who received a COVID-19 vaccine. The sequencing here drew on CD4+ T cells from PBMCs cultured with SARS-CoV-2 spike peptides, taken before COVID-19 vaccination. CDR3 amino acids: CASTIGGAEAFF. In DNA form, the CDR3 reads TGCGCCAGCACCATTGGAGGGGCTGAAGCTTTCTTT.